The TCR beta chain described here comes from a study of blood T cell repertoires in COVID-19. Study-wide background: COVID-19 samples collected from the United States, Italy and Spain covered acute and convalescent phases. Sources were T cells, B-cell-depleted T cells, or PBMCs; the material itself was cDNA or gDNA.

Germline CDR1 reads LGHDT; CDR2 reads YNNKEL (reference sequence). The CDR3 totals 13 residues. J gave up 5 bases and V 4 bases, and 3 bases lay outside the gene matches. Original handling: Nucleated cell number was recorded as an estimate derived from reference gene primer amplification. TCRdb's copy holds only in-frame clones and misses some; the assay was immunoSEQ multiplex PCR. V and J calls and clone size are given by that table; D and trimming were obtained from the DNA. The sample has around 270,000 clones, about 87% seen once. The chain is built from TRBV3-1 (or the pseudogene TRBV3-2) and TRBJ2-5, with TRBD1 matching over 8 bases. Source material: peripheral blood. The TCR originated in a man in his sixties who had recovered from COVID-19. CDR3: CASSRDRRETQYF. In nucleotides, the CDR3 is TGTGCCAGCAGCCGGGACAGGAGGGAGACCCAGTACTTC.